A single sample gave rise to the 31 T cell receptor beta chains below, sequenced in a study of Ad26.COV2.S vaccination and SARS-CoV-2 variants. Documented treatment: around 19 received Ad26.COV2.S at low or high dose, single or two shots; several received placebo; per-sample allocation not given. Following the first vaccine or placebo injection, samples were taken on day 63. The table came from immunoSEQ multiplex PCR; TCRdb's copy has only in-frame clones and leaves some out. The repertoire holds more than 350,000 clones, with 80% to 95% as singletons. Specimen: peripheral blood, collected in a trial of Ad26.COV2.S vaccine versus placebo. These receptors originate from a person aged 18-60 years who received the Ad26.COV2.S COVID-19 vaccine or a placebo.

This chain joins TRBV7-2 and TRBJ1-2; 10 bases map to TRBD1. The ends lost 5 bases at V and 4 bases at J; junction bases unmatched: 7. CDR3 length: 15 amino acids. CDR1 is SGHTA and CDR2 is FQGNSA in the germline V gene. The CDR3, as DNA: TGTGCCAGCAGCCCAGCGGGACAGGGGACCTATGGCTACACCTTC. This encodes CASSPAGQGTYGYTF.

This clone was counted a single time. This sequence joins TRBV28 and TRBJ1-2; no clear D gene. V was shortened by 6 bases and J by 2 bases, with 7 bases between the two germline ends. Germline CDR1 and CDR2: MDHEN and SYDVKM. The CDR3 runs to 12 residues. The DNA of the CDR3 is TGTGCCAGCAGCAAAGGCAACTATGGCTACACCTTC. Translated: CASSKGNYGYTF.

The genes are TRBV28 and TRBJ2-5; 8 nucleotides match TRBD2. Germline-derived CDR1 and CDR2 are MDHEN and SYDVKM. The CDR3 is made up of 15 amino acids. With 2 bases clipped from V and 5 bases from J, the junction kept 7 bases outside the gene matches. The CDR3 bases are TGTGCCAGCAGTTTACCAGCGGGAGTCGGGGAGACCCAGTACTTC. It encodes CASSLPAGVGETQYF.

As to this clone: Other DNA sequences in this specimen translate into the identical CDR3. The chain's CDR3 is CASSQNTNTGELFF. The CDR3 DNA reads as TGTGCCAGCAGCCAGAATACGAACACCGGGGAGCTGTTTTTT. The rearrangement links TRBV14 to TRBJ2-2; D ambiguous. V lost 3 bases and J 0 bases, leaving 5 bases between the germline ends. The V gene's germline CDR1 is SGHDN and CDR2 FVKESK. CDR3 size: 14 residues. Complete variable domain (other parts from reference TRBV14 and TRBJ2-2): EAGVTQFPSHSVIEKGQTVTLRCDPISGHDNLYWYRRVMGKEIKFLLHFVKESKQDESGMPNNRFLAERTGGTYSTLKVQPAELEDSGVYFCASSQNTNTGELFFGEGSRLTVL.

Of note for this clone: The identical CDR3 is also encoded by other nucleotide sequences in the sample. The CDR3 DNA follows: TGTGCCAGTAGTATAGAGGGAGTGAACACTGAAGCTTTCTTT. Amino acid sequence: CASSIEGVNTEAFF. This chain joins TRBV19 and TRBJ1-1; D gene unclear. The CDR3 has 14 amino acids. CDR1 is LNHDA, CDR2 SQIVND, per germline (reference sequence). Trimming stripped 0 bases from V and 0 bases from J, with 5 bases between.

The chain employs TRBV5-1 and TRBJ2-2; D perhaps matches TRBD1 (6 bases). The germline V gene has CDR1 SGHRS and CDR2 YFSETQ. The CDR3 runs 13 residues. Between the trimmed V and J ends, which lost 7 bases and 4 bases, there was a span of 11 bases. In DNA form, the CDR3 reads TGCGCCAGCCGGGACACAGGCACCGGGGAGCTGTTTTTT. The encoded protein is CASRDTGTGELFF.

This sequence joins TRBV6-2 or TRBV6-3 and TRBJ1-3; D is undetermined. The CDR3 has 14 amino acids. Trimming stripped 2 bases from V and 1 base from J, with 6 bases between. CDR1 is MNHEY and CDR2 is SVGEGT in the germline V gene. CDR3 nucleotide sequence: TGTGCCAGCAGTTACAGGGATTCTGGAAACACCATATATTTT. It yields the protein CASSYRDSGNTIYF.

The chain couples TRBV9 to TRBJ2-7; D gene uncertain. The CDR3 runs 15 residues. Germline lookup yields CDR1 SGDLS and CDR2 YYNGEE. Trimming stripped 0 bases from V and 0 bases from J, with 10 bases between. The CDR3 loop reads CASSVVPTSSYEQYF. CDR3 nucleotide sequence: TGTGCCAGCAGCGTAGTCCCTACCAGCTCCTACGAGCAGTACTTC. Full variable domain (rest looked up from reference TRBV9 and TRBJ2-7): DSGVTQTPKHLITATGQRVTLRCSPRSGDLSVYWYQQSLDQGLQFLIQYYNGEERAKGNILERFSAQQFPDLHSELNLSSLELGDSALYFCASSVVPTSSYEQYFGPGTRLTVT.

The chain employs TRBV24-1 and TRBJ2-6, with 10 nucleotides matching TRBD1. V shed 9 bases and J 0 bases; nucleotides not matched to a gene: 13. The CDR3 runs 19 residues. Germline V CDR1 and CDR2: KGHDR, SFDVKD. The CDR3 sequence is CATAPGTGDTSSGANVLTF. For the CDR3, the DNA is TGTGCCACCGCTCCCGGGACAGGGGATACTAGCTCTGGGGCCAACGTCCTGACTTTC.

This clone appeared a few times. The chain couples TRBV5-1 to TRBJ2-1; D is possibly TRBD2 (6 bases). The CDR3 consists of 15 residues. Germline V gene data show CDR1 as SGHRS and CDR2 as YFSETQ. V lost 0 bases and J 3 bases, leaving 10 bases between the germline ends. Here the CDR3 DNA reads TGCGCCAGCAGCTTGGCCGGGAGTATCTACAATGAGCAGTTCTTC. Residues: CASSLAGSIYNEQFF.

This clone showed up just once. In DNA form, the CDR3 reads TGTGCCAGCAGTGAAGTTGGGACAGAAGGCTACACCTTC. Translation gives CASSEVGTEGYTF. This rearrangement joins TRBV6-1 to TRBJ1-2, with 7 bases that match TRBD1. CDR1 is MNHNS, CDR2 SASEGT, per germline. The length of the CDR3 is 13 residues. With V trimmed by 1 base and J by 8 bases, 4 bases remained unmatched.

This chain links TRBV5-5 with TRBJ1-3; a weak D match, TRBD1 (5 bases). The V end lost 6 bases, the J end lost 2 bases, and 9 bases lay between the germline ends. This CDR3 contains 13 residues. The V gene's germline CDR1 is SGHKS and CDR2 YYEKEE (reference sequence). The CDR3 DNA reads TGTGCCAGCATCGTGGGACCTGGAAACACCATATATTTT. Translation gives CASIVGPGNTIYF.

The chain joins TRBV24-1 to TRBJ2-6; TRBD1 or TRBD2 may be the D gene (5 bases each). V was cut by 9 bases and J by 2 bases, with 16 bases left in between. The germline V gene has CDR1 KGHDR and CDR2 SFDVKD. The CDR3 runs 16 residues. The CDR3 reads CATCLILGAGANVLTF. The CDR3 DNA reads as TGTGCCACCTGCCTGATTCTGGGGGCTGGGGCCAACGTCCTGACTTTC.

The chain combines TRBV6-5 with TRBJ1-6, with TRBD1 matching 7 bases. The CDR3 is made up of 13 amino acids. Germline V gene sequence: CDR1 MNHEY, CDR2 SVGAGI. Germline trimming cut 8 bases from V and 7 bases from J; bases unmatched to any gene: 5. The CDR3 reads CASFRDSNSPLHF. In nucleotides, the CDR3 is TGTGCCAGCTTCCGGGACAGCAATTCACCCCTCCACTTT.

The rearrangement joins TRBV3-1 (or the pseudogene TRBV3-2) to TRBJ2-2; a weak D match, TRBD1 (6 bases). V gave up 1 base and J gave up 6 bases, with 9 bases separating them. Germline V gene data show CDR1 as LGHDT and CDR2 as YNNKEL (reference sequence). The length of the CDR3 is 14 residues. CDR3 protein: CASSQARGSGELFF. DNA for the CDR3: TGTGCCAGCAGCCAAGCCAGGGGATCCGGGGAGCTGTTTTTT.

This clone is a singleton in its sample. The genes are TRBV5-1 and TRBJ2-7; D remains unclear. This CDR3 region has 16 residues. Germline CDR1 and CDR2: SGHRS and YFSETQ. Trimming took 0 bases from V and 1 from J, leaving 14 bases between them. In nucleotides, the CDR3 is TGCGCCAGCAGCTTGGGGCGAGGTGGTTCTTCCTACGAGCAGTACTTC. Its protein is CASSLGRGGSSYEQYF.

This sequence joins TRBV7-2 and TRBJ1-5, with D possibly being TRBD1 (5 bases). With 5 bases removed from V and 4 bases from J, the gap between germline ends came to 15 bases. The CDR3 is 15 amino acids. The germline V gene has CDR1 SGHTA and CDR2 FQGNSA. The CDR3 sequence: CASSPPGGSNQPQHF. The CDR3 DNA follows: TGTGCCAGCAGCCCCCCTGGGGGGTCAAATCAGCCCCAGCATTTT.

J is TRBJ2-1 and V is TRBV7-2, with D possibly TRBD2 on 5 matching bases. V was pared by 2 bases and J by 0 bases, with 11 bases between. The CDR3 has 16 amino acids. Germline V CDR1 and CDR2: SGHTA, FQGNSA. The DNA of the CDR3 is TGTGCCAGCAGCTTACAAGCGGTCAGCTCCTACAATGAGCAGTTCTTC. It specifies CASSLQAVSSYNEQFF.

This clone has only a few counts. The CDR3 protein is CASSEGEGGQPQHF. The CDR3 coding sequence is TGTGCCAGCAGTGAAGGCGAGGGTGGACAGCCCCAGCATTTT. This chain connects TRBV6-4 to TRBJ1-5; D ambiguous. Per germline, CDR1 MRHNA and CDR2 SNTAGT. The CDR3 is 14 residues long. Trimming pared 3 bases from V and 7 bases from J, leaving 13 bases between.

CDR3 DNA: TGTGCCACCAGCGGTTGGTTATTTGACCCCATATATTTT. Protein product: CATSGWLFDPIYF. J is TRBJ1-3 and V is TRBV15; D unresolved. This CDR3 has 13 residues. CDR1 is LNHNV and CDR2 is YYDKDF in the germline V gene (reference sequence). Trimming cost V 5 bases and J 11 bases, with 16 bases left between them.

This chain uses TRBV7-9 with TRBJ2-7; perhaps TRBD1 as D (5 bases). CDR3 length: 16 residues. The V gene lost 6 bases and the J gene lost 2 bases, with 20 bases spanning the gap. Germline-derived CDR1 and CDR2 are SEHNR and FQNEAQ (reference sequence). This chain's CDR3 is CASSPFPDINPYEQYF. The DNA for the CDR3 is TGTGCCAGCAGTCCATTCCCGGACATAAACCCCTACGAGCAGTACTTC.

The V call is TRBV4-3, the J call TRBJ2-1; tentatively, D is TRBD1 (6 bases). Between the trimmed V and J ends, which lost 3 bases and 2 bases, there was a span of 17 bases. The germline V gene has CDR1 LGHNA and CDR2 YSLEER. The CDR3 extends over 17 amino acids. The CDR3 region has the DNA TGCGCCAGCAGCCAGCAACTACAGGGATTTGCCTACAATGAGCAGTTCTTC. Its translation is CASSQQLQGFAYNEQFF.

The chain recombines TRBV2 with TRBJ2-5; D call uncertain. The length of the CDR3 is 11 residues. Per germline, CDR1 SNHLY and CDR2 FYNNEI. The V end lost 7 bases, the J end lost 7 bases, and 10 bases lay between the germline ends. In DNA, the CDR3 is TGTGCCAGCACCCCAATGGGGACCCAGTACTTC. Translating it yields CASTPMGTQYF. The full variable domain, in which reference TRBV2 and TRBJ2-5 provide the parts outside the CDR3, is EPEVTQTPSHQVTQMGQEVILRCVPISNHLYFYWYRQILGQKVEFLVSFYNNEISEKSEIFDDQFSVERPDGSNFTLKIRSTKLEDSAMYFCASTPMGTQYFGPGTRLLVL.

V is TRBV23-1 and J is TRBJ1-2, with 8 bases lining up with TRBD1. TRBV23-1 is noted as an ORF with a role that remains uncertain. This CDR3 is 15 amino acids long. Unmatched junction bases numbered 12, after V lost 8 bases and J lost 4 bases. The CDR3 DNA is TGCGCCAGCGCCGGGGGGGGACAGGTGCTCTATGGCTACACCTTC. This translates into CASAGGGQVLYGYTF.

This rearrangement joins TRBV7-2 to TRBJ2-2; no firm D call. The CDR3 sequence is 13 residues long. V shed 0 bases and J shed 9 bases, with 8 bases lying between them. Germline V gene sequence: CDR1 SGHTA, CDR2 FQGNSA. The CDR3 DNA reads TGTGCCAGCAGCTTAGCGACGGACCGGGAGCTGTTTTTT. Its translation: CASSLATDRELFF. Looking up the rest from reference TRBV7-2 and TRBJ2-2 gives the full variable domain: GAGVSQSPSNKVTEKGKDVELRCDPISGHTALYWYRQSLGQGLEFLIYFQGNSAPDKSGLPSDRFSAERTGGSVSTLTIQRTQQEDSAVYLCASSLATDRELFFGEGSRLTVL.

J is TRBJ2-1 and V is TRBV27, with D possibly being TRBD1 or TRBD2 (5 bases each). V shed 3 bases and J shed 9 bases, with 12 bases lying between them. CDR1 is MNHEY and CDR2 is SMNVEV in the germline V gene (reference sequence). The CDR3 contains 13 residues. CDR3: CASSFVRETEQFF. The CDR3 DNA is TGTGCCAGCAGTTTTGTCAGGGAGACTGAGCAGTTCTTC.

This chain connects TRBV14 to TRBJ1-2; TRBD1 is a possible D gene (5 bases). Germline values: CDR1 SGHDN, CDR2 FVKESK. The V end lost 4 bases, the J end lost 0 bases, and 9 bases lay between the germline ends. The CDR3 contains 14 residues. CDR3 region: CASSLRDSNYGYTF. DNA for the CDR3: TGTGCCAGCAGCCTCCGGGACTCTAACTATGGCTACACCTTC.

The J gene is TRBJ1-2, the V gene TRBV2, with 7 bases identical to TRBD1. CDR1 SNHLY and CDR2 FYNNEI come from the germline V gene. CDR3 length: 15 residues. V dropped 1 base and J dropped 5; count of bases not matched to a gene: 7. The CDR3 nucleotides are TGTGCCAGCAGTGAAGGGGGACAGACCTTTTATGGCTACACCTTC. This codes for CASSEGGQTFYGYTF.

The CDR3 DNA follows: TGTGCCATCAGTGACAGCACCGCTGGAAACACCATATATTTT. The encoded protein is CAISDSTAGNTIYF. The chain recombines TRBV10-3 with TRBJ1-3; D is ambiguous. The CDR3 extends over 14 amino acids. Trimming took 3 bases from V and 2 from J, leaving 8 bases between them. Per the germline V gene, CDR1 is ENHRY and CDR2 is SYGVKD.

V usage is TRBV7-3 and J usage is TRBJ2-1, with TRBD2 identical over 7 bases. CDR3 size: 17 residues. The J segment lost 4 bases and the V segment lost 1 base, leaving 10 bases of the junction unmatched. In germline, CDR1 is SGHTA, CDR2 FQGTGA. The CDR3 DNA reads as TGTGCCAGCAGCTTAAGGGGCCCGGGACTAAGGTACAATGAGCAGTTCTTC. It specifies CASSLRGPGLRYNEQFF.

This clone was seen only once. The chain links TRBV9 to TRBJ1-2; D might be TRBD1 (6 bases). The CDR3 length is 18 residues. V lost 0 bases to trimming and J lost 3 bases, with 21 bases between them. CDR1 SGDLS and CDR2 YYNGEE come from the germline V gene. The CDR3 sequence is CASSVGPTGYRGDYGYTF. DNA for the CDR3: TGTGCCAGCAGCGTAGGCCCCACAGGGTACCGAGGGGACTATGGCTACACCTTC.